This record concerns one T cell receptor (beta chain) sequence. Its antigen is not yet known. Nothing much larger sits one base from this clone, and base qualities are not available. The Qiagen DNeasy kit was used to extract genomic DNA from unsorted PBMCs and from the negatively selected CD4+ and CD8+ fractions. Amplification of TCR beta CDR3 regions was done by immunoSEQ multiplex PCR with primers that anneal to V and J segments. A synthetic immune receptor repertoire was used to minimize amplification bias, and remaining bias was computationally removed after sequencing. In the authors' own workflow: Repertoire diversity was quantified as the Shannon entropy index using custom Python scripts. Unsorted, CD4+ and CD8+ repertoires were analyzed separately, except in combined analyses where CD4+ and CD8+ sequences were merged in silico. Drawn from immuneACCESS, this table holds only the in-frame rearrangements with V and J called that TCRdb kept. Clones are partly lost; checked studies trace under half to an unresolved V gene and leave the rest unexplained. V and J calls and clone size come straight from that table; D and trimming were deduced from the DNA. The sample records 70,000 or so clones, 93% of which are singletons. The biggest ten clones account for roughly 2.6% of the sample.

The sample originates from a study of PD-1 blockade in classical Hodgkin lymphoma (dated by TCRdb to about 2020). Regarding the research as a whole: The study used CyTOF and TCR beta sequencing to define a peripheral blood immune signature of response to PD-1 blockade in classical Hodgkin lymphoma. Points the paper makes about the study in general: Baseline TCR diversity was reported as lower in newly diagnosed patients than in healthy donors, and lower still in relapsed/refractory patients. The study was restricted to a single clinical trial cohort, and the causes of repertoire differences, possibly disease activity or prior therapy, were left undefined.

Explained via the paper, the time point label denotes: newly diagnosed, previously untreated cHL patient sample. As a comparison group for the relapsed/refractory trial patients, PBMCs were sequenced from patients with newly diagnosed, previously untreated classical Hodgkin lymphoma. Peripheral blood was collected in 8 mL Vacutainer Cell Preparation Tubes, from which PBMCs were isolated by centrifugation and then cryopreserved. The source material was peripheral blood mononuclear cells (PBMCs). This TCR was recovered from a human donor with classical Hodgkin lymphoma.

The CDR3 sequence is CASSSPGLAGSTDTQYF. The DNA sequence is TGTGCCAGCAGTTCACCGGGACTAGCGGGTAGCACAGATACGCAGTATTTT. The sequence links TRBV28 to TRBJ2-3, and TRBD2 matches 12 of the central bases. The germline V end is reduced by 4 bases and the J end by 0 bases; junction bases left unmatched: 5. CDR1 is given as MDHEN and CDR2 as SYDVKM, both from the germline V gene. Including cysteine and phenylalanine, the CDR3 has 17 amino acids. Of all the DNA, just the CDR3 is kept, 51 bases in frame from base 1.